The present T cell receptor (beta chain) was sequenced within a study of cytomegalovirus exposure and HLA in healthy donors. V dropped 0 bases and J dropped 4; count of bases not matched to a gene: 11. The CDR3 is made up of 17 amino acids. Germline V CDR1 and CDR2: SGHDT, YYEEEE. The PCR made use of 60 Vbeta and 13 Jbeta primers. Assay: immunoSEQ multiplex PCR; the TCRdb copy retains only in-frame clones and omits some. In the table there are about 150,000 clones, roughly 74% of which are singletons. The sequence was obtained from a man between 18 and 35 years old in good health and CMV-seronegative. This rearrangement joins TRBV5-6 to TRBJ1-2, with TRBD1 identical over 8 bases. The sample was PBMCs. CDR3 protein: CASSLGDRGLGRYGYTF. The DNA for the CDR3 is TGTGCCAGCAGCTTGGGAGACAGGGGTTTAGGACGCTATGGCTACACCTTC. Full variable domain (remainder filled in from reference TRBV5-6 and TRBJ1-2): DAGVTQSPTHLIKTRGQQVTLRCSPKSGHDTVSWYQQALGQGPQFIFQYYEEEERQRGNFPDRFSGHQFPNYSSELNVNALLLGDSALYLCASSLGDRGLGRYGYTFGSGTRLTVV.